Presented here are 7 T cell receptor beta chains from one specimen sequenced in a study of blood T cell repertoires in COVID-19. Profiled with immunoSEQ multiplex PCR; TCRdb holds only in-frame clones, not every one. The sample has under 200,000 clones; about 87% are singletons. The sample was peripheral blood. These receptors all stem from a man aged 55-75 years with acute or convalescent COVID-19.

This clone was seen a few times. The genes are TRBV12-5 and TRBJ2-3; 7 bases are shared with TRBD2. V gave up 1 base and J gave up 0 bases; unmatched junction bases: 4. Per the germline V gene, CDR1 is LGHNT and CDR2 is FRNRAP. The CDR3 is 16 residues long. As DNA, the CDR3 is TGTGCTAGTGGTTTGGGGCTAGCGGATAGCACAGATACGCAGTATTTT. Its translation is CASGLGLADSTDTQYF.

The chain links TRBV20-1 to TRBJ1-2, with 7 bases identical to TRBD1. The CDR3 spans 13 residues. The germline CDR1 and CDR2 sequences are DFQATT and SNEGSKA (reference sequence). Losses at the gene ends were 3 bases for V and 6 bases for J; bases not matched to a gene: 7. The DNA for the CDR3 is TGCAGTGCTAGTACAGGGGCGGGCGATGGCTACACCTTC. This codes for CSASTGAGDGYTF.

The V and J genes are TRBV5-6 and TRBJ1-6; no clear D gene. The germline V and J ends were trimmed by 6 bases and 3 bases, with 16 bases remaining between them. This CDR3 has 16 amino acids. Germline assignment: CDR1 SGHDT and CDR2 YYEEEE. For the CDR3, the DNA is TGTGCCAGCACCCCCGGAGCAGATAACTATAATTCACCCCTCCACTTT. Protein product: CASTPGADNYNSPLHF.

This chain connects TRBV30 to TRBJ2-1, with D maybe TRBD1 (5 bases). The CDR3 covers 15 residues. Trimming pared 1 base from V and 4 bases from J, leaving 14 bases between. The germline CDR1 and CDR2 sequences are GTSNPN and SVGIG (reference sequence). CDR3 in DNA: TGTGCCTGGAGTGCAAACAGGCCGAAGTACAATGAGCAGTTCTTC. Encoded protein: CAWSANRPKYNEQFF. Based on the CDR3 plus reference TRBV30 and TRBJ2-1, the full variable domain is SQTIHQWPATLVQPVGSPLSLECTVEGTSNPNLYWYRQAAGRGLQLLFYSVGIGQISSEVPQNLSASRPQDRQFILSSKKLLLSDSGFYLCAWSANRPKYNEQFFGPGTRLTVL.

The CDR3 sequence is CASSPRTDSNYNEQFF. CDR3 DNA: TGCGCCAGCAGCCCGCGGACAGACAGCAACTACAATGAGCAGTTCTTC. V gene TRBV5-1 combines with J gene TRBJ2-1; TRBD1 is a possible D gene (6 bases). The V gene lost 4 bases and the J gene lost 3 bases, with 17 bases spanning the gap. Germline V CDR1 and CDR2: SGHRS, YFSETQ. CDR3 length equals 16 residues.

The chain is built from TRBV19 and TRBJ2-3, with TRBD1 matching 7 bases. V shed 5 bases and J 8 bases; nucleotides not matched to a gene: 13. CDR1 is LNHDA, CDR2 SQIVND, per germline (reference sequence). This CDR3 spans 15 amino acids. The CDR3 DNA is TGTGCCAGTAGTTACAAACAGGGGCTGCCGGGTACGCAGTATTTT. It translates to CASSYKQGLPGTQYF.

The chain has TRBV3-1 (or the pseudogene TRBV3-2) and TRBJ1-2; 8 positions match TRBD1. Losses at the gene ends were 1 base for V and 8 bases for J; bases not matched to a gene: 3. This CDR3 region has 13 residues. The germline V gene has CDR1 LGHDT and CDR2 YNNKEL (reference sequence). CDR3 amino acids: CASSQGTGTGYTF. Written as DNA, the CDR3 is TGTGCCAGCAGCCAAGGGACAGGGACCGGCTACACCTTC.